The 28 T cell receptor beta chains reported below all come from one sample, sequenced in a study of vaccination effects on CD4 cells after COVID-19. The antigens for these receptors are not known. Produced via immunoSEQ multiplex PCR; TCRdb's table is partial and in-frame only. In the table there are around 30,000 clones, over 70% of which are singletons. Expansion with viral peptide pools was applied to antigen-specific CD4+ T cells by the ViraFEST assay prior to sequencing. Once cultured for around 11 days, the cells underwent separation to obtain CD4+ T cells. Participants were given two doses of BNT162b2 or mRNA-1273 vaccine. Source: CD4+ T cells from PBMCs cultured with HCoV-229E spike peptides, taken after COVID-19 vaccination. The source is a human donor who received a COVID-19 vaccine.

The V call is TRBV2, the J call TRBJ1-5, with 7 bases matching TRBD1. Germline trimming cut 4 bases from V and 5 bases from J; bases unmatched to any gene: 5. Germline CDR1 SNHLY, CDR2 FYNNEI. CDR3 length: 14 residues. The CDR3 coding sequence is TGTGCCAGCAGTGGGACAGGTGGTTATCAGCCCCAGCATTTT. This translates into CASSGTGGYQPQHF.

This sequence joins TRBV5-1 and TRBJ2-1; D is perhaps TRBD1 or TRBD2 (5 bases each). From germline, CDR1 is SGHRS and CDR2 YFSETQ. This CDR3 is 17 amino acids long. The germline V and J ends were trimmed by 5 bases and 2 bases, with 20 bases remaining between them. The CDR3 reads CASSSLPGTTAYNEQFF. The CDR3 DNA sequence: TGCGCCAGCAGTTCACTCCCCGGGACCACAGCCTACAATGAGCAGTTCTTC.

The chain recombines TRBV6-2 or TRBV6-3 with TRBJ1-1; unclear D gene. V was clipped by 3 bases and J by 8 bases, with 10 bases between them. The CDR3 totals 12 residues. Germline loops: CDR1 MNHEY, CDR2 SVGEGT. Here the CDR3 reads CASSYSLVEAFF. The CDR3 nucleotides are TGTGCCAGCAGTTATAGTTTGGTGGAAGCTTTCTTT.

The chain is built from TRBV7-9 and TRBJ2-7, with D possibly called TRBD1 or TRBD2 (5 bases each). Trimming removed 5 bases at V and 7 bases at J, with 21 bases between. CDR1 and CDR2 from the germline V gene are SEHNR and FQNEAQ (reference sequence). The CDR3 covers 15 residues. CDR3 amino acids: CASSRRRGLLREQYF. CDR3 bases: TGTGCCAGCAGCAGAAGACGGGGCCTTCTACGAGAGCAGTACTTC.

The chain uses TRBV27 and TRBJ2-7; D not certain. The CDR3 totals 13 residues. The germline CDR1 and CDR2 sequences are MNHEY and SMNVEV (reference sequence). Trimming pared 3 bases from V and 3 bases from J, leaving 9 bases between. The CDR3 sequence: CASSFRTNYEQYF. The DNA for the CDR3 is TGTGCCAGCAGTTTTAGGACGAACTACGAGCAGTACTTC.

The rearrangement joins TRBV5-4 to TRBJ2-3, with 8 bases fitting TRBD1. The V gene's germline CDR1 is SGHNT and CDR2 YYREEE (reference sequence). V was pared by 3 bases and J by 4 bases, with 7 bases of the junction left unmatched. CDR3 length equals 15 residues. The CDR3 region is CASSSRDRTADTQYF. The CDR3 bases are TGTGCCAGCAGCTCCCGGGACAGGACGGCAGATACGCAGTATTTT.

The J gene is TRBJ2-1, the V gene TRBV3-1 (or the pseudogene TRBV3-2); no firm D call. V lost 0 bases to trimming and J lost 7 bases, with 10 bases between them. This CDR3 comprises 14 residues. Germline loops: CDR1 LGHDT, CDR2 YNNKEL (reference sequence). The chain's CDR3 is CASSQDEVGNEQFF. CDR3 nucleotide sequence: TGTGCCAGCAGCCAAGATGAAGTAGGAAATGAGCAGTTCTTC.

The count of this clone is one. The genes are TRBV7-2 and TRBJ1-5; possible D gene TRBD1, 6 bases. With 7 bases removed from V and 9 bases from J, the gap between germline ends came to 16 bases. The germline gives CDR1 SGHTA, CDR2 FQGNSA. The CDR3 covers 13 residues. The CDR3 region is CASNTQQGWPQHF. The CDR3, as DNA: TGTGCCAGCAATACTCAACAGGGCTGGCCCCAGCATTTT.

The chain recombines TRBV6-5 with TRBJ2-3, with 8 bases identical to TRBD1. CDR1 and CDR2 from the germline V gene are MNHEY and SVGAGI. Trimming removed 10 bases from V and 3 bases from J; junction bases left unmatched: 9. This CDR3 spans 14 amino acids. The chain's CDR3 is CATSDRVWTDTQYF. CDR3 DNA sequence: TGTGCCACCTCGGACAGGGTGTGGACAGATACGCAGTATTTT.

The V and J genes are TRBV2 and TRBJ1-6, with TRBD1 as a possible D gene (5 bases). Trimming cost V 1 base and J 7 bases, with 11 bases left between them. Germline CDR1 is SNHLY and CDR2 is FYNNEI. The CDR3 sequence is 15 residues long. The CDR3: CASSEVRAWNSPLHF. The DNA for the CDR3 is TGTGCCAGCAGTGAAGTCAGGGCCTGGAATTCACCCCTCCACTTT.

The chain couples TRBV3-1 (or the pseudogene TRBV3-2) to TRBJ2-6; TRBD2 matches at 10 bases. The V segment lost 5 bases and the J segment 1 base; nucleotides outside the gene matches: 5. The CDR3 has 17 residues. Germline V CDR1 and CDR2: LGHDT, YNNKEL (reference sequence). The CDR3 DNA reads as TGTGCCAGCAGCTTACTAGCGGGGAGGTCTGGGGCCAACGTCCTGACTTTC. It specifies CASSLLAGRSGANVLTF.

The chain combines TRBV10-3 with TRBJ2-7; no clear D gene. Germline loops: CDR1 ENHRY, CDR2 SYGVKD. Trimming pared 6 bases from V and 1 base from J, leaving 13 bases between. The CDR3 is made up of 14 amino acids. The CDR3 DNA follows: TGTGCCATCAGACAACAGTTTAAATCCTACGAGCAGTACTTC. This codes for CAIRQQFKSYEQYF.

The chain couples TRBV12-5 to TRBJ2-5; TRBD1 aligns across 8 bases. This CDR3 comprises 17 residues. Losses at the gene ends were 1 base for V and 5 bases for J; bases not matched to a gene: 12. Germline values: CDR1 LGHNT, CDR2 FRNRAP. CDR3 bases: TGTGCTAGTGGTTTGGGAGGAGACAGGGGATGGGGGGAGACCCAGTACTTC. Its translation: CASGLGGDRGWGETQYF.

V and J are TRBV5-1 and TRBJ2-7; TRBD1 is a possible D gene (5 bases). The germline V gene has CDR1 SGHRS and CDR2 YFSETQ. The CDR3 totals 16 residues. V lost 0 bases to trimming and J lost 7 bases, with 20 bases between them. CDR3 coding DNA: TGCGCCAGCAGCTTGGTTTTGCCCCAGGGCTCGGAGGAGCAGTACTTC. Protein: CASSLVLPQGSEEQYF.

The rearrangement joins TRBV11-2 to TRBJ1-6, with TRBD1 matching 8 bases. J was trimmed by 11 bases and V by 5 bases; bases with no gene match: 11. The V gene's germline CDR1 is SGHAT and CDR2 FQNNGV. This CDR3 spans 15 amino acids. As DNA, the CDR3 is TGTGCCAGCAGCCCATTGACAGGGGATAGGACACCCCTCCACTTT. Its translation is CASSPLTGDRTPLHF.

This clone has just one count. This chain connects TRBV13 to TRBJ2-7; 7 bases are shared with TRBD2. Germline CDR1 and CDR2: PRHDT and FYEKMQ (reference sequence). The ends lost 5 bases at V and 2 bases at J; junction bases unmatched: 12. This CDR3 comprises 16 residues. CDR3 sequence reads: CASSMGASGETYEQYF. As DNA, the CDR3 is TGTGCCAGCAGCATGGGAGCTAGCGGTGAAACCTACGAGCAGTACTTC.

This rearrangement joins TRBV30 to TRBJ2-3; 9 bases line up with TRBD2. CDR1 GTSNPN and CDR2 SVGIG come from the germline V gene (reference sequence). The CDR3 is 15 residues long. Germline trimming cut 3 bases from V and 2 bases from J; bases unmatched to any gene: 6. The CDR3 nucleotides read TGTGCCTGGAGCGAGACTAGCGGATTCACAGATACGCAGTATTTT. Translation gives CAWSETSGFTDTQYF. The full variable domain, with the rest looked up from reference TRBV30 and TRBJ2-3, is SQTIHQWPATLVQPVGSPLSLECTVEGTSNPNLYWYRQAAGRGLQLLFYSVGIGQISSEVPQNLSASRPQDRQFILSSKKLLLSDSGFYLCAWSETSGFTDTQYFGPGTRLTVL.

The rearrangement uses TRBV19 and TRBJ1-2; D remains ambiguous. The germline V gene has CDR1 LNHDA and CDR2 SQIVND (reference sequence). V lost 3 bases and J 0 bases, leaving 8 bases between the germline ends. The CDR3 is 14 amino acids. CDR3 sequence reads: CASSIQRPNYGYTF. In nucleotides, the CDR3 is TGTGCCAGTAGTATTCAACGGCCTAACTATGGCTACACCTTC. The whole variable domain, filled in from reference TRBV19 and TRBJ1-2, reads DGGITQSPKYLFRKEGQNVTLSCEQNLNHDAMYWYRQDPGQGLRLIYYSQIVNDFQKGDIAEGYSVSREKKESFPLTVTSAQKNPTAFYLCASSIQRPNYGYTFGSGTRLTVV.

Only one count was recorded for this clone. The CDR3 DNA is TGTGCCTGGAGCCGTCGGTTACAAGAGACCCAGTACTTC. Its translation: CAWSRRLQETQYF. The V gene is TRBV30, the J gene TRBJ2-5; D uncertain. The CDR3 covers 13 residues. Germline CDR1 reads GTSNPN; CDR2 reads SVGIG (reference sequence). V lost 3 bases, J lost 2 bases, and 10 bases lay in between.

The V gene is TRBV5-1, the J gene TRBJ2-3; D might be TRBD2 (5 bases). Trimming removed 0 bases from V and 2 bases from J, with 7 bases in between. The CDR3 is made up of 14 amino acids. From germline, CDR1 is SGHRS and CDR2 YFSETQ. The CDR3 bases are TGCGCCAGCAGCTTGGGGACTCTCACAGATACGCAGTATTTT. Its translation is CASSLGTLTDTQYF.

The chain combines TRBV3-1 (or the pseudogene TRBV3-2) with TRBJ1-1; D ambiguous. The CDR3 totals 12 residues. Looked up from germline, CDR1 is LGHDT and CDR2 is YNNKEL (reference sequence). Trimming removed 3 bases at V and 8 bases at J, with 10 bases between. CDR3 sequence (DNA): TGTGCCAGCAGCCATTACGCGCGAGAAGCTTTCTTT. Its protein product is CASSHYAREAFF.

This clone came up once. The genes are TRBV19 and TRBJ1-5; no definite D call. From germline, CDR1 is LNHDA and CDR2 SQIVND (reference sequence). V lost 7 bases and J lost 3, with 22 bases in between. The length of the CDR3 is 17 residues. CDR3 in amino acids: CASKKLDMGLDNQPQHF. As DNA, the CDR3 is TGTGCCAGTAAAAAATTGGATATGGGTTTGGACAATCAGCCCCAGCATTTT.

The chain employs TRBV19 and TRBJ1-5, with a possible D match to TRBD1 (6 bases). Germline CDR1 and CDR2: LNHDA and SQIVND (reference sequence). CDR3 size: 15 residues. Trimming removed 3 bases at V and 4 bases at J, with 13 bases between. In DNA form, the CDR3 reads TGTGCCAGTAGTATCTACGGGACACCGAATCAGCCCCAGCATTTT. Translating it yields CASSIYGTPNQPQHF. Using reference TRBV19 and TRBJ1-5 for the parts outside the CDR3, the full variable domain is DGGITQSPKYLFRKEGQNVTLSCEQNLNHDAMYWYRQDPGQGLRLIYYSQIVNDFQKGDIAEGYSVSREKKESFPLTVTSAQKNPTAFYLCASSIYGTPNQPQHFGDGTRLSIL.

This chain joins TRBV7-8 and TRBJ1-1; D is unresolved. V lost 7 bases and J lost 4, with 16 bases in between. The germline gives CDR1 SGHVS, CDR2 FQNEAQ. The CDR3 spans 14 residues. The CDR3 reads CASTKTGIGTEAFF. CDR3 sequence (DNA): TGTGCCAGCACCAAAACGGGGATCGGCACTGAAGCTTTCTTT. The full variable domain, rest sourced from reference TRBV7-8 and TRBJ1-1, is GAGVSQSPRYKVAKRGQDVALRCDPISGHVSLFWYQQALGQGPEFLTYFQNEAQLDKSGLPSDRFFAERPEGSVSTLKIQRTQQEDSAVYLCASTKTGIGTEAFFGQGTRLTVV.

This sequence joins TRBV6-5 and TRBJ2-6; D gene unclear. The CDR3 loop spans 13 amino acids. Trimming removed 8 bases at V and 0 bases at J, with 5 bases between. Germline CDR1 MNHEY, CDR2 SVGAGI. DNA for the CDR3: TGTGCCAGCTTGAGCTCTGGGGCCAACGTCCTGACTTTC. It specifies CASLSSGANVLTF.

In DNA, the CDR3 is TGTGCCAGCAGCCATCGAGATGCCGGCTACCAAGAGACCCAGTACTTC. Protein: CASSHRDAGYQETQYF. The V call is TRBV3-1 (or the pseudogene TRBV3-2), the J call TRBJ2-5; D not resolved. This CDR3 is built from 16 residues. The ends were cut back, 3 bases at V and 0 bases at J, with 14 bases in the middle. CDR1 and CDR2 (germline): LGHDT, YNNKEL (reference sequence).

The chain is built from TRBV29-1 and TRBJ2-7; the D gene is possibly TRBD1 (6 bases). Trimming removed 5 bases from V and 7 bases from J, with 12 bases in between. Germline V gives CDR1 SQVTM, CDR2 ANQGSEA. This CDR3 spans 11 amino acids. The CDR3 region is CSVPTGREQYF. CDR3 coding DNA: TGCAGCGTTCCAACAGGGCGTGAGCAGTACTTC.

The chain carries TRBV7-9 and TRBJ1-1, with TRBD1 identical over 10 bases. This CDR3 region has 16 residues. With V trimmed by 2 bases and J by 1 base, 4 bases remained unmatched. The germline V gene has CDR1 SEHNR and CDR2 FQNEAQ (reference sequence). This chain's CDR3 is CASSLRGQGSNTEAFF. The CDR3 DNA follows: TGTGCCAGCAGCTTACGGGGACAGGGGTCGAACACTGAAGCTTTCTTT.